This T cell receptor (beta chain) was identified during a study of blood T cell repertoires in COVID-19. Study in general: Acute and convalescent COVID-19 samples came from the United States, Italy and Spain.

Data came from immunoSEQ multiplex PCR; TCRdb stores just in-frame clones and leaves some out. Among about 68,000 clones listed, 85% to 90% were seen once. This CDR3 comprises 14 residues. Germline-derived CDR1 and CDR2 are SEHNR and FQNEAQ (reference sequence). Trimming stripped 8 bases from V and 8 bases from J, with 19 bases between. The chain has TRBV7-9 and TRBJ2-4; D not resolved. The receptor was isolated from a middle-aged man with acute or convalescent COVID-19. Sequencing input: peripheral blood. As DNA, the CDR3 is TGTGCCAGCGTCCCCCTCCTGCTAGTTGACATTCAGTACTTC. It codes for CASVPLLLVDIQYF.